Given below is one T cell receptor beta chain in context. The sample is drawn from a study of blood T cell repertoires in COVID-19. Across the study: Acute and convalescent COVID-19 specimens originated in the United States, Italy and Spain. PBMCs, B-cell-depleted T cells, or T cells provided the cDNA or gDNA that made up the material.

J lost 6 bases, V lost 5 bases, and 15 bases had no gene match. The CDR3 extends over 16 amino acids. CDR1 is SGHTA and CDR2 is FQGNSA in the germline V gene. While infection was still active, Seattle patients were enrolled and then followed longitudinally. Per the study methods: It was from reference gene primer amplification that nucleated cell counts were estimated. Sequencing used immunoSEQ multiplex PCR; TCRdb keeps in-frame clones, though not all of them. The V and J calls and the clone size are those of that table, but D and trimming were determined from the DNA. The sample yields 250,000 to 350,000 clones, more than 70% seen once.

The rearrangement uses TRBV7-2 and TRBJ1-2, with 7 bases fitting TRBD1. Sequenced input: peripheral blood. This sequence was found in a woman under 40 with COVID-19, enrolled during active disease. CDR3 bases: TGTGCCAGCAGCCTAAACGCGGGCAGGGGGTTGAATGGCTACACCTTC. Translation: CASSLNAGRGLNGYTF.